This is a list of T cell receptor beta chains from one sample in a study of OX40 agonist ivuxolimab in advanced cancers. TCRdb keeps only in-frame clones here, not all; method: immunoSEQ multiplex PCR. In the table there are around 20,000 clones, 70% to 80% of which are singletons. The sample in question was CD4+ or CD8+ T cells sorted from blood, obtained in a trial of the OX40 agonist ivuxolimab. These receptors were taken from an adult with an advanced solid tumor such as melanoma, head and neck, liver or kidney cancer. Both conserved end residues are part of each CDR3. D genes are given only for firm matches.

TRBV7-9	TRBD1	CASSSLGQGKAGANVLTF
TRBV15	-	CATSTPGTEAFF
TRBV6-6	-	CASSPQGGFNEQFF
TRBV27	-	CASSLKAVYNEQFF
TRBV10-3	TRBD1	CAISSRDGQGDNEQFF
TRBV7-8	-	CASSLSSREAFF
TRBV10-3	TRBD2	CAISAASGAYNEQFF
TRBV9	-	CASSPRTESSYEQYF
TRBV7-9	TRBD2	CASILSSGSNEQFF
TRBV6-5	-	CASSRSSFYGYTF
TRBV6-5	-	CASSPDRAEQYF
TRBV19	TRBD2	CASRLAGDYEQFF
TRBV9	TRBD2	CASSVARIREGSYEQYF
TRBV19	-	CAVMGFGVGQPQHF
TRBV27	TRBD1	CASSLTGGQPQHF
TRBV10-3	-	CAISPSAYSNQPQHF
TRBV14	TRBD1	CASSQEQGASDGYTF
TRBV6-5	-	CASSYGSPYEQYF
TRBV6-6	TRBD1	CASSSNRGGTEAFF
TRBV27	-	CASSQGLLSGEQYF
TRBV5-4	TRBD2	CASSAGTSGWRGEQFF
TRBV5-8	TRBD1	CASSLDGTGDYNLNTEAFF
TRBV27	-	CASSPGQTHYEQYF
TRBV5-4	-	CASSPEYTYEQYF
TRBV7-9	TRBD1	CASSLGSTGGNTEAFF
TRBV5-4	TRBD2	CASSQDHRSGSSYEQYF
TRBV19	TRBD1	CASSIGGQGGYEQYF
TRBV6-6	-	CASSDGEQYF
TRBV4-1	TRBD1	CASSQHRGAGNTIYF
TRBV7-3	-	CASSFGPADEQYF
TRBV27	-	CASSLVGVGTGELFF
TRBV4-3	-	CASSQGAGANAEQFF
TRBV28	TRBD1	CASSTGQNPSYNEQFF
TRBV12-2	-	CASSPRTGTQEETQYF
TRBV4-3	-	CASSQERQSYEQYF
TRBV27	TRBD2	CASSFYPSGTEQQYF
TRBV4-3	-	CASSQDTDTQYF
TRBV25-1	-	CASSEGSSSGNTIYF
TRBV15	TRBD2	CATSRDPSGTSNEQFF
TRBV2	-	CASSPEGLIWENTEAFF
TRBV27	-	CASSLAAVGGELFF